Shown below are 9 T cell receptor beta chains from a single sample sequenced in a study of T-cell memory formation after mild COVID-19 (dated by TCRdb to the early 2020s). Library preparation was by 5' RACE. TCRdb shows the sequencer as Illumina NovaSeq 6000. Through fastp at Q25 and MiXCR, TCRdb rebuilt clones from the public reads, retaining in-frame beta chains. Duplicate CDR3 protein sequences are folded into a single record with the most common DNA and genes. The sample includes about 290,000 distinct CDR3 sequences, with approximately 15% observed a single time. In total, the top ten clones hold roughly a fifth of the sample. The sequencing input was PBMCs or a T cell subset sorted from them (not recorded which). The receptors originated from a man between 18 and 29 years old who had mild COVID-19 (a few samples of this study predate the infection). The sample titles of this study are shuffled in the database, so cell type and time point are left out; the donor was told from shared clones.

The genes are TRBV28 and TRBJ1-5, with D perhaps TRBD1 (6 bases). The germline CDR1 and CDR2 sequences are MDHEN and SYDVKM. This CDR3 has 15 amino acids. V dropped 3 bases and J dropped 6 bases, with 15 bases sitting between them. This CDR3 is CASSFLTTGIQPQHF. The CDR3 coding sequence is TGTGCCAGCAGTTTCCTAACCACAGGGATTCAGCCCCAGCATTTT.

J is TRBJ1-2 and V is TRBV20-1; D is uncertain. The germline CDR1 and CDR2 sequences are DFQATT and SNEGSKA (reference sequence). V was cut by 7 bases and J by 3 bases, with 9 bases left in between. The CDR3 is 11 residues long. This CDR3 is CSGSPYYGYTF. CDR3 DNA: TGCAGTGGATCTCCGTACTATGGCTACACCTTC.

This clonotype was recorded at least ten times. The chain links TRBV6-5 to TRBJ2-5, with TRBD2 matching 7 bases. This CDR3 has 15 residues. Trimming cost V 6 bases and J 5 bases; bases outside gene matches: 12. Germline lookup yields CDR1 MNHEY and CDR2 SVGAGI. The CDR3 bases are TGTGCCAGCAGCGAAGTCGCGGGGGACTGGGAGACCCAGTACTTC. Its translation: CASSEVAGDWETQYF.

A few counts support this clonotype. The V call is TRBV4-1, the J call TRBJ2-5, with a possible D match to TRBD2 (6 bases). V shed 1 base and J shed 5 bases, with 8 bases lying between them. The CDR3 sequence is 13 residues long. CDR1 is MGHRA, CDR2 YSYEKL, per germline. The DNA of the CDR3 is TGCGCCAGCAGCCAAGTCGCGGGGGAGACCCAGTACTTC. Encoded protein: CASSQVAGETQYF.

This chain links TRBV29-1 with TRBJ2-5, with D possibly matching TRBD2 (5 bases). Germline assignment: CDR1 SQVTM and CDR2 ANQGSEA. CDR3 length equals 12 residues. The V end was cut by 5 bases, the J end by 0 bases, with 7 bases between. CDR3: CSVTRDQETQYF. The CDR3 DNA is TGCAGCGTTACGAGGGACCAAGAGACCCAGTACTTC.

This clonotype came up many times. The chain recombines TRBV20-1 with TRBJ2-2; D possibly matches TRBD1 or TRBD2 (6 bases each). Germline V gene sequence: CDR1 DFQATT, CDR2 SNEGSKA (reference sequence). V was shortened by 3 bases and J by 4 bases, with 12 bases between the two germline ends. The CDR3 length is 14 residues. The CDR3, as DNA: TGCAGTGCTAGTCGAGGGGGGCGCACCGGGGAGCTGTTTTTT. Translation: CSASRGGRTGELFF.

The rearrangement uses TRBV28 and TRBJ2-3; D is possibly TRBD1 (6 bases). The CDR3 contains 16 residues. Germline V lookup: CDR1 MDHEN, CDR2 SYDVKM. Between the trimmed V and J ends, which lost 5 bases and 5 bases, there was a span of 20 bases. CDR3 nucleotide sequence: TGTGCCAGCAGTACCTCCGGGACCCAGGGGTTAGATACGCAGTATTTT. Protein: CASSTSGTQGLDTQYF.

This clonotype was recorded a few times. The chain links TRBV4-3 to TRBJ2-7; the D gene could be TRBD1 or TRBD2 (5 bases each). Germline V gene sequence: CDR1 LGHNA, CDR2 YSLEER. With 1 base removed from V and 3 bases from J, the gap between germline ends came to 10 bases. CDR3 length: 14 amino acids. The CDR3 nucleotides read TGCGCCAGCAGCCAAGGGGGGTTGGGCTACGAGCAGTACTTC. Translated: CASSQGGLGYEQYF.

V gene TRBV7-9 combines with J gene TRBJ1-2; the match to TRBD1 covers 9 bases. This CDR3 is 15 amino acids long. Germline-derived CDR1 and CDR2 are SEHNR and FQNEAQ (reference sequence). The ends lost 8 bases at V and 5 bases at J; junction bases unmatched: 12. The CDR3 reads CASGENRDREYGYTF. The DNA of the CDR3 is TGTGCCAGCGGCGAAAACCGGGACAGGGAATATGGCTACACCTTC. Complete variable domain (other parts from reference TRBV7-9 and TRBJ1-2): DTGVSQNPRHKITKRGQNVTFRCDPISEHNRLYWYRQTLGQGPEFLTYFQNEAQLEKSRLLSDRFSAERPKGSFSTLEIQRTEQGDSAMYLCASGENRDREYGYTFGSGTRLTVV.